The 18 T cell receptor beta chains below all came from one sample that was sequenced in a study of T cell clusters in autoimmune cytopenias (dated by TCRdb to the late 2010s). TRB amplification used about 230 ng of peripheral blood genomic DNA, tens of thousands of genome equivalents, per sample. The run used an Illumina MiSeq. To amplify TRB rearrangements, a touch-down multiplex PCR protocol was run with the TRB-A and TRB-B primer pools combined in a single tube. Each entry corresponds to one CDR3 protein sequence from reads that TCRdb reprocessed, and DNA is not given. This sample's clone table shows about 2,000 distinct CDR3 sequences. Of the sample, 5.5% to 9% falls within the top ten clones. The data were also submitted as part of a second study, on T cell repertoires in aging, cancer and after chemotherapy.

The sequencing sample was made of peripheral blood. These receptors came from a human donor in good health.

The chain couples TRBV28 to TRBJ1-1; the D call of TRBD1 rests on TCRdb alone, since no DNA is present to check it. Germline V gene sequence: CDR1 MDHEN, CDR2 SYDVKM. The CDR3 covers 13 residues. This CDR3 is CASSLVQGPEAFF.

The chain joins TRBV7-6 to TRBJ2-7; TCRdb's D call of TRBD2 is untestable without DNA. Germline V gene data show CDR1 as SGHVS and CDR2 as FNYEAQ. The CDR3 is made up of 14 amino acids. The CDR3 sequence: CASSLGGSGYEQYF. The variable domain in full, completed from reference TRBV7-6 and TRBJ2-7, reads GAGVSQSPRYKVTKRGQDVALRCDPISGHVSLYWYRQALGQGPEFLTYFNYEAQQDKSGLPNDRFSAERPEGSISTLTIQRTEQRDSAMYRCASSLGGSGYEQYFGPGTRLTVT.

The chain uses TRBV5-1 and TRBJ2-2. Germline loops: CDR1 SGHRS, CDR2 YFSETQ. The CDR3 runs 15 residues. The CDR3 spells CASSLETDNTGELFF. Full variable domain (outside the CDR3, taken from reference TRBV5-1 and TRBJ2-2): KAGVTQTPRYLIKTRGQQVTLSCSPISGHRSVSWYQQTPGQGLQFLFEYFSETQRNKGNFPGRFSGRQFSNSRSEMNVSTLELGDSALYLCASSLETDNTGELFFGEGSRLTVL.

This chain links TRBV28 with TRBJ1-5. Germline V gene lookup returns CDR1 MDHEN and CDR2 SYDVKM. The CDR3 is 15 amino acids. Here the CDR3 reads CASSLGGESNQPQHF.

The chain employs TRBV14 and TRBJ2-1; TCRdb reports TRBD1, a call that lacks DNA to check it against. CDR1 and CDR2 from the germline V gene are SGHDN and FVKESK. CDR3 length equals 17 residues. CDR3 sequence: CASSRTPGTGGNNEQFF.

This clonotype counts as medium-sized by frequency. This chain connects TRBV7-2 to TRBJ1-5; TCRdb lists TRBD1, though no DNA is available to test this call. This CDR3 comprises 15 residues. Germline CDR1 is SGHTA and CDR2 is FQGNSA. The CDR3 sequence is CASSFNRDNWQPQHF.

This clonotype is labeled medium-sized based on frequency. The rearrangement uses TRBV30 and TRBJ1-5; lacking DNA, the TRBD1 call made by TCRdb goes unchecked. CDR3 size: 14 residues. Germline CDR1 is GTSNPN and CDR2 is SVGIG (reference sequence). CDR3 sequence reads: CAWSGGQGGEPQHF.

The CDR3 loop reads CAWKRVGGAYYGTSTDTQYF. The genes are TRBV30 and TRBJ2-3; the TCRdb call, TRBD2, lacks DNA for checking. From germline, CDR1 is GTSNPN and CDR2 SVGIG (reference sequence). The CDR3 contains 20 residues.

This clonotype is medium-sized by frequency. The chain uses TRBV19 and TRBJ1-5; TCRdb's D call, TRBD1, is unchecked because there is no DNA. There are 16 residues in the CDR3. In germline, CDR1 is LNHDA, CDR2 SQIVND (reference sequence). CDR3 protein: CASSPGQGASNQPQHF.

By frequency, this clonotype is medium-sized (0.01 to 0.1%). This rearrangement joins TRBV30 to TRBJ1-1; TCRdb selects TRBD1, and the lack of DNA leaves this call unchecked. Germline CDR1 and CDR2: GTSNPN and SVGIG (reference sequence). The CDR3 consists of 11 residues. This CDR3 reads CAWSRPGEAFF. Full variable domain (outside the CDR3, taken from reference TRBV30 and TRBJ1-1): SQTIHQWPATLVQPVGSPLSLECTVEGTSNPNLYWYRQAAGRGLQLLFYSVGIGQISSEVPQNLSASRPQDRQFILSSKKLLLSDSGFYLCAWSRPGEAFFGQGTRLTVV.

The chain couples TRBV20-1 to TRBJ1-3; the D gene TCRdb calls, TRBD1, cannot be checked with no DNA. There are 14 residues in the CDR3. Germline values: CDR1 DFQATT, CDR2 SNEGSKA (reference sequence). The CDR3 here is CSARGGYSGNTIYF.

This clonotype is identified as large from frequency. The V and J genes are TRBV27 and TRBJ2-3; TCRdb reports TRBD1, a call that lacks DNA to check it against. Per germline, CDR1 MNHEY and CDR2 SMNVEV (reference sequence). The CDR3 extends over 13 amino acids. The CDR3 here is CASRGQFTDTQYF.

By frequency, this clonotype registers large. The rearrangement joins TRBV6-5 to TRBJ2-7; no DNA is available, so the TRBD1 call from TCRdb remains unchecked. The V gene's germline CDR1 is MNHEY and CDR2 SVGAGI. CDR3 length: 14 residues. The CDR3 region is CASSYGPGTREQYF.

V gene TRBV13 combines with J gene TRBJ1-3. The CDR3 length is 18 residues. Looked up from germline, CDR1 is PRHDT and CDR2 is FYEKMQ (reference sequence). The CDR3 protein is CASTSGDPALSSGNTIYF.

This clonotype shows up as medium-sized by frequency. This rearrangement joins TRBV5-1 to TRBJ1-2; TCRdb names TRBD1, which stays unverified in the absence of DNA. Looked up from germline, CDR1 is SGHRS and CDR2 is YFSETQ. The CDR3 spans 12 residues. The CDR3 loop reads CASSPRNYGYTF.

This clonotype registers medium-sized by frequency. The V call is TRBV19, the J call TRBJ1-4; no DNA is available, so the TRBD1 call from TCRdb remains unchecked. The CDR3 loop spans 15 amino acids. From germline, CDR1 is LNHDA and CDR2 SQIVND (reference sequence). The CDR3 here is CASSRVGGANEKLFF. Based on the CDR3 plus reference TRBV19 and TRBJ1-4, the full variable domain is DGGITQSPKYLFRKEGQNVTLSCEQNLNHDAMYWYRQDPGQGLRLIYYSQIVNDFQKGDIAEGYSVSREKKESFPLTVTSAQKNPTAFYLCASSRVGGANEKLFFGSGTQLSVL.

This clonotype is labeled medium-sized based on frequency. The chain combines TRBV12-3 or TRBV12-4 with TRBJ2-1. The CDR3 has 16 amino acids. The CDR3 is CASSLLVGSSHNEQFF.

This clonotype counts as medium-sized by frequency. The chain joins TRBV7-6 to TRBJ2-1; the TRBD1 assignment by TCRdb is unverifiable without DNA. The CDR3 runs 15 residues. Germline V gives CDR1 SGHVS, CDR2 FNYEAQ. Here the CDR3 reads CASSLVGQAFPEQFF. The full variable domain, completed using reference TRBV7-6 and TRBJ2-1, is GAGVSQSPRYKVTKRGQDVALRCDPISGHVSLYWYRQALGQGPEFLTYFNYEAQQDKSGLPNDRFSAERPEGSISTLTIQRTEQRDSAMYRCASSLVGQAFPEQFFGPGTRLTVL.